This TCR beta chain was profiled in a study of blood T cell repertoires in COVID-19. Study-wide context: T cells, B-cell-depleted T cells, or PBMCs provided the cDNA or gDNA that served as material.

CDR3 length: 13 residues. CDR1 is MNHEY, CDR2 SVGAGI, per germline. V shed 6 bases, J shed 6 bases, and the junction held 5 bases outside the gene matches. In the original workflow: Amplifying reference gene primers gave estimates of nucleated cell counts. Some clones are missing from TCRdb's copy, which holds only in-frame ones; the method was immunoSEQ multiplex PCR. The DNA gave D and trimming, while V, J and clone size come from that table. The repertoire consists of 160,000 or so clones, with 82% occurring once and the leading ten covering roughly 8.1%. V is TRBV6-5 and J is TRBJ2-1; 7 bases are shared with TRBD2. The sequence was collected from a woman in her sixties or seventies with acute or convalescent COVID-19. Sequencing was performed on peripheral blood. CDR3 amino acids: CASRLGGSNEQFF. The CDR3 nucleotides read TGTGCCAGCAGACTCGGGGGGTCCAATGAGCAGTTCTTC.